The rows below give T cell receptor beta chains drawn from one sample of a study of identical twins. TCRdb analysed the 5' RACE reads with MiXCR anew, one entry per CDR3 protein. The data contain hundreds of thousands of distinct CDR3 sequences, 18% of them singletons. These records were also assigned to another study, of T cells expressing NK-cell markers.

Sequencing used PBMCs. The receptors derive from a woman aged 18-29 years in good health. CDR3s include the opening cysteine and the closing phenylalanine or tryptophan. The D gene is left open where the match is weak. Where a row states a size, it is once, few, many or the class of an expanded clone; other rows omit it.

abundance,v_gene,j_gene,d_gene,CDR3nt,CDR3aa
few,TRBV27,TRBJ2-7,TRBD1,TGTGCCAGCAGTACCACAGGGGGCTTCTCCTACGAGCAGTACTTC,CASSTTGGFSYEQYF
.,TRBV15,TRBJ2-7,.,TGTGCCACCAGCACTCGTCGAGGCGACGGCTCTTACTACGAGCAGTACTTC,CATSTRRGDGSYYEQYF
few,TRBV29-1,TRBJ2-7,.,TGCAGCGTTGCGGGCAGACCCTACGAGCAGTACTTC,CSVAGRPYEQYF
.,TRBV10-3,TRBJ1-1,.,TGTGCCATCAGCGCCGACCTGAACACTGAAGCTTTCTTT,CAISADLNTEAFF
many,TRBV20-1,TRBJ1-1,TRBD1,TGCAGTGCTAGAGCGGACGACAGGGGGCGCGATACTGAAGCTTTCTTT,CSARADDRGRDTEAFF
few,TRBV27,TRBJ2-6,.,TGTGCCAGCAGTACGGGGTTGCCGACTGGGGCCAACGTCCTGACTTTC,CASSTGLPTGANVLTF
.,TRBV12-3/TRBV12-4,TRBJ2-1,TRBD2,TGTGCCGACCGGGGGGGCGGGAGGGATAGCTCCTACAATGAGCAGTTCTTC,CADRGGGRDSSYNEQFF
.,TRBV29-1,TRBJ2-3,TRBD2,TGCAGCGCCGCTCTAATAGCGGGAGGGAAAGATACGCAGTATTTT,CSAALIAGGKDTQYF
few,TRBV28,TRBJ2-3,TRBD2,TGTGCCAGCAGTCCTCTTAGCGGGAGGGACACAGATACGCAGTATTTT,CASSPLSGRDTDTQYF
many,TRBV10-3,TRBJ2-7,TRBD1,TGTGCCATCAGTTCCGGGACAGGAACCTACGAGCAGTACTTC,CAISSGTGTYEQYF
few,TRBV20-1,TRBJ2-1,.,TGCAGTGCTGGCCTAGCGGAGGGGGGTGAGCAGTTCTTC,CSAGLAEGGEQFF
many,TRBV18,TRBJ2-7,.,TGTGCCAGCTCACCACAGGGCCATGTCTCCTACGAGCAGTACTTC,CASSPQGHVSYEQYF
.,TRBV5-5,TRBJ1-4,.,TGTGCCAGCAGCTTAACGGCCAGGATAACTAATGAAAAACTGTTTTTT,CASSLTARITNEKLFF
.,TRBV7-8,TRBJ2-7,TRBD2,TGTGCCAGCAGCTTATTCGGGACTAGCGGATACCCCTACGAGCAGTACTTC,CASSLFGTSGYPYEQYF
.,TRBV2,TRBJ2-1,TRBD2,TGTGCCAGCAGTGTTGGGCTAGCGGGGGGATATGAGCAGTTCTTC,CASSVGLAGGYEQFF
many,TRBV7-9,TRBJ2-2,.,TGTGCCAGCAGCTCTCTAGCAACCGGGGAGCTGTTTTTT,CASSSLATGELFF
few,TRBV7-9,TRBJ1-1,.,TGTGCCAGCAGCTTACGTGGGCCCCCAGGTGAAGCTTTCTTT,CASSLRGPPGEAFF
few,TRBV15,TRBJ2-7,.,TGTGCCACCAGGGGGTCCTACTACGAGCAGTACTTC,CATRGSYYEQYF
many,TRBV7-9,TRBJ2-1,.,TGTGCCAGCAGCTTAGAAACCTACAATGAGCAGTTCTTC,CASSLETYNEQFF
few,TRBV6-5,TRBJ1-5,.,TGTGCCAGCAGTTACGGGGGGACCCAGCATTTT,CASSYGGTQHF
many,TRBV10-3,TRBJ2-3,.,TGTGCCATCAGTTTCCAATCGTCAGATACGCAGTATTTT,CAISFQSSDTQYF
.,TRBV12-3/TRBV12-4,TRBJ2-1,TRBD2,TGTGCCAGCGGGACGACTAGCGGCCACAATGAGCAGTTCTTC,CASGTTSGHNEQFF
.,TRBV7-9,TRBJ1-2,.,TGTGCCAGCAGCCCGCGACAGATGGGCTACACCTTC,CASSPRQMGYTF
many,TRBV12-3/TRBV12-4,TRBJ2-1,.,TGTGCCAGCAGTCCCCGGTACGATGAGCAGTTCTTC,CASSPRYDEQFF
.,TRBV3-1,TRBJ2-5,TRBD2,TGTGCCAGCAGCCCGGGACTAGCGGTCCTCAAAGAGACCCAGTACTTC,CASSPGLAVLKETQYF
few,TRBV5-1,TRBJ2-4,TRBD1,TGCGCCAGCAGCCCCGGGACAGGGTGGATGGACATTCAGTACTTC,CASSPGTGWMDIQYF
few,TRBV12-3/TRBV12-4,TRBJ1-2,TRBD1,TGTGCCAGCAGCCGCTCGGGACAGTCCCATGGCTACACCTTC,CASSRSGQSHGYTF